These T cell receptor beta chains were read from a single sample in a study of blood T cell repertoires in COVID-19. The method was immunoSEQ multiplex PCR; TCRdb's version includes in-frame clones alone and lacks a portion of them. Seen here are approximately 200,000 clones, 88% observed once, and the top ten hold approximately 1.6%. Sequencing was carried out using peripheral blood. Receptors originate from a man in his sixties or seventies with acute or convalescent COVID-19. The CDR3 runs from the conserved cysteine through the conserved F or W. D genes are given only for firm matches. Clone sizes are given selectively: once, few, many, or a class where the clone is expanded.

j_call | clone_size | v_call | d_call | cdr3_aa | cdr3_nt
TRBJ1-4 | . | TRBV5-1 | TRBD1 | CASSTQGAGGEKLFF | TGCGCCAGCAGCACACAGGGGGCCGGGGGTGAAAAACTGTTTTTT
TRBJ2-3 | . | TRBV19 | . | CASSLYFRGRTDTQYF | TGTGCCAGTAGTCTCTACTTCAGGGGCCGGACAGATACGCAGTATTTT
TRBJ1-2 | . | TRBV11-2 | TRBD1 | CASSRTGGGDYGYTF | TGTGCCAGCAGCCGAACAGGGGGAGGAGACTATGGCTACACCTTC
TRBJ1-5 | . | TRBV28 | . | CASSPPTTPNQPQHF | TGTGCCAGCAGCCCACCGACAACGCCAAATCAGCCCCAGCATTTT
TRBJ2-7 | . | TRBV7-2 | . | CASSWGDLTYEQYF | TGTGCCAGCAGCTGGGGGGACTTAACCTACGAGCAGTACTTC
TRBJ2-5 | . | TRBV7-2 | TRBD2 | CASRLAGGSGQETQYF | TGTGCCAGTCGACTAGCGGGAGGATCTGGGCAAGAGACCCAGTACTTC
TRBJ2-2 | . | TRBV15 | TRBD1 | CATSNSRDRGRSTGELFF | TGTGCCACCAGCAACTCCCGGGACAGGGGGCGCAGCACCGGGGAGCTGTTTTTT
TRBJ2-7 | . | TRBV5-1 | TRBD1 | CASSIAPGTGERTYEQYF | TGCGCCAGCAGCATCGCTCCCGGGACAGGGGAGAGGACCTACGAGCAGTACTTC
TRBJ1-3 | . | TRBV7-6 | . | CASSFTGDTIYF | TGTGCCAGCAGCTTTACGGGAGACACCATATATTTT
TRBJ2-3 | . | TRBV19 | TRBD2 | CASSIEGTTRTDTQYF | TGTGCCAGTAGTATAGAAGGGACTACCCGCACAGATACGCAGTATTTT
TRBJ1-2 | . | TRBV29-1 | TRBD1 | CSVEGLDRGLGGYTF | TGCAGCGTTGAAGGGCTGGACAGGGGGCTTGGTGGCTACACCTTC
TRBJ2-5 | . | TRBV5-1 | TRBD2 | CASSSQGRAWETQYF | TGCGCCAGCAGCTCCCAAGGGAGGGCCTGGGAGACCCAGTACTTC
TRBJ2-7 | . | TRBV29-1 | . | CSVGKDYGVYEQYF | TGCAGCGTTGGCAAGGACTATGGTGTCTACGAGCAGTACTTC
TRBJ1-4 | . | TRBV4-1 | . | CASSQGGYGNEKLFF | TGCGCCAGCAGCCAAGGCGGATACGGTAATGAAAAACTGTTTTTT
TRBJ1-2 | . | TRBV6-5 | . | CASSYGQGNYGYTF | TGTGCCAGCAGTTACGGTCAGGGAAACTATGGCTACACCTTC
TRBJ2-1 | once | TRBV6-1 | . | CASSEIGGSSYNEQFF | TGTGCCAGCAGTGAAATAGGGGGAAGCTCCTACAATGAGCAGTTCTTC
TRBJ2-7 | . | TRBV2 | . | CASRVYEQYF | TGTGCCAGCCGGGTGTACGAGCAGTACTTC
TRBJ2-1 | once | TRBV20-1 | TRBD2 | CSASPSGGGGPLNEQFF | TGCAGTGCTAGTCCTAGCGGGGGAGGTGGGCCCCTTAATGAGCAGTTCTTC
TRBJ1-1 | . | TRBV28 | TRBD1 | CASSPGTGRTEAFF | TGTGCCAGCAGTCCGGGGACAGGGAGGACTGAAGCTTTCTTT
TRBJ2-1 | once | TRBV7-2 | . | CASSIRISYNEQFF | TGTGCCAGCAGCATCAGGATCTCCTACAATGAGCAGTTCTTC
TRBJ2-1 | . | TRBV7-9 | . | CASSPGTSSNEQFF | TGTGCCAGCTCCCCCGGGACTTCCTCCAATGAGCAGTTCTTC
TRBJ2-2 | once | TRBV7-6 | TRBD1 | CASGNRGSISGELFF | TGTGCCAGCGGAAACAGGGGATCGATCTCCGGGGAGCTGTTTTTT
TRBJ1-6 | . | TRBV15 | . | CATSREEPRGNSPLHF | TGTGCCACCAGCAGAGAAGAGCCCCGGGGGAATTCACCCCTCCACTTT